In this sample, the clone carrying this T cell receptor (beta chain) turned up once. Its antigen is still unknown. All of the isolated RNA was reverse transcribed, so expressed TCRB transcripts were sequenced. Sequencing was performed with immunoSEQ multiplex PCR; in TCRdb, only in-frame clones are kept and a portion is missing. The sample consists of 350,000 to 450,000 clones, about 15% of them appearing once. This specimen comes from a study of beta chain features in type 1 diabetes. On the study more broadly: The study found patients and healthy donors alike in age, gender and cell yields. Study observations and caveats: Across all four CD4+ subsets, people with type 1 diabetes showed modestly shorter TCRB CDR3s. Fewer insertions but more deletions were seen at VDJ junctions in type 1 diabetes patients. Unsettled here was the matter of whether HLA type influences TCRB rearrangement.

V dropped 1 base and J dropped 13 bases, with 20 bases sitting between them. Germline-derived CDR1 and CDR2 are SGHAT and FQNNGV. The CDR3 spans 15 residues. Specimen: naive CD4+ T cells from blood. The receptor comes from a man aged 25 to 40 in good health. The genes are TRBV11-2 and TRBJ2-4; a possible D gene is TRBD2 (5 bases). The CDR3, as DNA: TGTGCCAGCAGCTTAGGATGGACTGGGTCTTTTGGGCAGTACTTC. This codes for CASSLGWTGSFGQYF.